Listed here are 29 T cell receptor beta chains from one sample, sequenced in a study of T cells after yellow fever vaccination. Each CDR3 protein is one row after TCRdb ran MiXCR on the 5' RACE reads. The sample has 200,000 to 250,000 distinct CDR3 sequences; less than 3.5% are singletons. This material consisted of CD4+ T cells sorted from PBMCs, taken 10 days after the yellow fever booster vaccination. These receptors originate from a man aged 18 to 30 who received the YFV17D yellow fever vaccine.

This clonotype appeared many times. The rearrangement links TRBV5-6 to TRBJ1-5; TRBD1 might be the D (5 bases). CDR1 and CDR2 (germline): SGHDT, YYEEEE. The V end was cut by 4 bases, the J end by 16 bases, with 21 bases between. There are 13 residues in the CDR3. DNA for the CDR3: TGTGCCAGCAGCAACCAGCCCGGGACCCGACTACATTTT. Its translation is CASSNQPGTRLHF.

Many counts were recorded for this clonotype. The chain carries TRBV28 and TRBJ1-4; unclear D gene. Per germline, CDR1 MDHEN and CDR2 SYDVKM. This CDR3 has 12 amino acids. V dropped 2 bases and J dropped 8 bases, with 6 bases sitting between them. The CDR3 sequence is CASSLLREKLFF. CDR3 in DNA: TGTGCCAGCAGTTTACTTCGGGAAAAACTGTTTTTT.

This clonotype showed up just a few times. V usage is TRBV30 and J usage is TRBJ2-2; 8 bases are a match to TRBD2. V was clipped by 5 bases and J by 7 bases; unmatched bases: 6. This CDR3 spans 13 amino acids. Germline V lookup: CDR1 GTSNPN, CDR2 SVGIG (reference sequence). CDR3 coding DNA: TGTGCCTGGCGGGGGGGCCGGTTCGGGGAGCTGTTTTTT. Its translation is CAWRGGRFGELFF.

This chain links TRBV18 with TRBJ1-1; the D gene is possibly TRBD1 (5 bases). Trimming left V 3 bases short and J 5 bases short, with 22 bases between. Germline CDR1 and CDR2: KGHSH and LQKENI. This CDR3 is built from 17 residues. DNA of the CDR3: TGTGCCAGCTCACCCTGGGTCCGGGGACGCGGGGAGACTGAAGCTTTCTTT. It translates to CASSPWVRGRGETEAFF.

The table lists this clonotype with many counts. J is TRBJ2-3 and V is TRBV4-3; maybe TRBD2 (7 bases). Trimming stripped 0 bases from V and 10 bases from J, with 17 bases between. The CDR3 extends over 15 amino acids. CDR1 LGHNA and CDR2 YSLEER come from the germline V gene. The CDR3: CASSQDTGGQRAQYF. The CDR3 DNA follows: TGCGCCAGCAGCCAAGATACCGGGGGGCAGAGGGCGCAGTATTTT.

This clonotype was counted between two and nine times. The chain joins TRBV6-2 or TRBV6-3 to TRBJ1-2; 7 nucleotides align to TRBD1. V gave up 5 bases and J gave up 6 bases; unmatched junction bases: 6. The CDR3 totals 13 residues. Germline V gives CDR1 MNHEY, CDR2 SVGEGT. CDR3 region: CASSNPGTDGYTF. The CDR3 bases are TGTGCCAGCAGTAATCCCGGGACAGATGGCTACACCTTC.

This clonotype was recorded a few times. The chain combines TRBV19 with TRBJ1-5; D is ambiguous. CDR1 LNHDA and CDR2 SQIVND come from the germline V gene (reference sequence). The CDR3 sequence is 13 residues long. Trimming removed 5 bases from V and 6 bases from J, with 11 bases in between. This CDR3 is CASSAGIAQPQHF. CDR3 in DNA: TGTGCCAGTAGTGCAGGAATTGCTCAGCCCCAGCATTTT.

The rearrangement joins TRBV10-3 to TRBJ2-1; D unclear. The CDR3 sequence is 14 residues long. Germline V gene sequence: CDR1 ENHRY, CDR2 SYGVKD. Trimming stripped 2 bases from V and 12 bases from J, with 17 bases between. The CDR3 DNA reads TGTGCCATCAGTGAGCAATTAGACCTAGGATGGCAGTTCTTC. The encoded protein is CAISEQLDLGWQFF.

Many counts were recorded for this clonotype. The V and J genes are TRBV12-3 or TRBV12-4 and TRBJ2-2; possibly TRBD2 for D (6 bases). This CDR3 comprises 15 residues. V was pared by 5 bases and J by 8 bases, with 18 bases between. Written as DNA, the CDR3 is TGTGCCAGCAGTCCGACTAGAAGAGCTTCGGGGGAGCTGTTTTTT. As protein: CASSPTRRASGELFF.

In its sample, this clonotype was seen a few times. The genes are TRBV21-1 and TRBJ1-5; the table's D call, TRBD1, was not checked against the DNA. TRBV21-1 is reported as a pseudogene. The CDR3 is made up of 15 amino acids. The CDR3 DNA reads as TGTGCCAGCAGCCTCAAGGACAGTTTTGGGGAGCCCCAGCATTTT. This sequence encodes CASSLKDSFGEPQHF.

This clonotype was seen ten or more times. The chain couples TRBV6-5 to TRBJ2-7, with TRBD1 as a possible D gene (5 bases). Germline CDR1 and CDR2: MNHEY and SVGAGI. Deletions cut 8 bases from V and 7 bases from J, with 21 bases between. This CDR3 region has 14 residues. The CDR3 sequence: CASSPGHPPGEQYF. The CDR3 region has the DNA TGTGCCAGCTCGCCAGGACACCCCCCTGGAGAGCAGTACTTC.

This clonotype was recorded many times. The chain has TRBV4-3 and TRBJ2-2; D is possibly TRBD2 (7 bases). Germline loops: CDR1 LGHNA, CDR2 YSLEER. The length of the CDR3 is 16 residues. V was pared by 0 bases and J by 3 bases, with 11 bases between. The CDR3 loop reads CASSQERGGDTGELFF. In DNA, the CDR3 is TGCGCCAGCAGCCAAGAAAGGGGGGGTGACACCGGGGAGCTGTTTTTT.

In DNA form, the CDR3 reads TGCGCCAGCAGCTTGCTTCAGGGGAACACCGGGGAGCTGTTTTTT. Encoded protein: CASSLLQGNTGELFF. The rearrangement links TRBV5-1 to TRBJ2-2, with D possibly being TRBD1 (5 bases). Trimming took 1 base from V and 1 from J, leaving 8 bases between them. The CDR3 runs 15 residues. From germline, CDR1 is SGHRS and CDR2 YFSETQ.

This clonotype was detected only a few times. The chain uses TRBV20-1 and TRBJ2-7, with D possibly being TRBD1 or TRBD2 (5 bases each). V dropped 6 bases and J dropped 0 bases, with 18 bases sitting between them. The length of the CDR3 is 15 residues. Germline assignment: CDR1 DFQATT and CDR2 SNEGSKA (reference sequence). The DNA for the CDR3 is TGCAGTGCGGGGGACGAAGGCCTCCACTCCTACGAGCAGTACTTC. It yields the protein CSAGDEGLHSYEQYF.

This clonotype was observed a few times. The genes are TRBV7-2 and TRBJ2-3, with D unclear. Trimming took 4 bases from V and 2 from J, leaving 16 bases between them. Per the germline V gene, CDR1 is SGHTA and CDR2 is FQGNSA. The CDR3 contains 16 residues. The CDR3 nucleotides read TGTGCCAGCAGCTCTCTTGGGCGGACCCCCACAGATACGCAGTATTTT. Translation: CASSSLGRTPTDTQYF.

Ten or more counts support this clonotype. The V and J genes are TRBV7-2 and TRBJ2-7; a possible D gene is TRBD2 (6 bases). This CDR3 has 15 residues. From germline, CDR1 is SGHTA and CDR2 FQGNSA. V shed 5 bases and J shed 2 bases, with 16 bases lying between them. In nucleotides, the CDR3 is TGTGCCAGCAGCCCTACGGGCGGGGCTGCCTACGAGCAGTACTTC. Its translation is CASSPTGGAAYEQYF.

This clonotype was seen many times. DNA for the CDR3: TGCAGCGTTGAAGTGGTGGAGGGCAATGAGCAGTTCTTC. Its protein is CSVEVVEGNEQFF. The J gene is TRBJ2-1, the V gene TRBV29-1, with D possibly TRBD2 on 6 matching bases. Trimming pared 1 base from V and 6 bases from J, leaving 10 bases between. In germline, CDR1 is SQVTM, CDR2 ANQGSEA. This CDR3 has 13 residues.

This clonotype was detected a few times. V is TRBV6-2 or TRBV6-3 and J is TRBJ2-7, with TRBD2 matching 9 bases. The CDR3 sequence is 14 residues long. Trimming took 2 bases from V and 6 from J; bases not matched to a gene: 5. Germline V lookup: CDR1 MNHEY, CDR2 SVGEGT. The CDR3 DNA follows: TGTGCCAGCAGTTACCTAGCGGGAAGTGGCGAGCAGTACGTC. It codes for CASSYLAGSGEQYV.

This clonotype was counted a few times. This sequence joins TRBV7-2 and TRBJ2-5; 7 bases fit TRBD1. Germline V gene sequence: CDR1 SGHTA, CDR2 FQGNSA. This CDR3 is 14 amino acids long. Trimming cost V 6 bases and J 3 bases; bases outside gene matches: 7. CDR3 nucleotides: TGTGCCAGCAGACCGTACACAGGGGAAGAGACCCAGTACTTC. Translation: CASRPYTGEETQYF.

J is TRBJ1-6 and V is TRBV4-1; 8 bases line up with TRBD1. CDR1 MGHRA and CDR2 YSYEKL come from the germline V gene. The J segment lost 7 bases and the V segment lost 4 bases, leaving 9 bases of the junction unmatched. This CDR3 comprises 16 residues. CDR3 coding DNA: TGCGCCAGCAGCCTAACGCCCAGGGGGCGGAATTCACCCCTCCACTTT. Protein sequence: CASSLTPRGRNSPLHF.

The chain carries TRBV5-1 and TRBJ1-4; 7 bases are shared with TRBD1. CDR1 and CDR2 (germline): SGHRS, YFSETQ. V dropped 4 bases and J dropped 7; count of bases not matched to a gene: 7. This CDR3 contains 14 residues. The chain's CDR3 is CASSRDRESEKLFF. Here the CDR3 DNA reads TGCGCCAGCAGCCGCGACAGGGAGAGTGAAAAACTGTTTTTT. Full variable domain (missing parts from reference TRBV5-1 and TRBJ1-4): KAGVTQTPRYLIKTRGQQVTLSCSPISGHRSVSWYQQTPGQGLQFLFEYFSETQRNKGNFPGRFSGRQFSNSRSEMNVSTLELGDSALYLCASSRDRESEKLFFGSGTQLSVL.

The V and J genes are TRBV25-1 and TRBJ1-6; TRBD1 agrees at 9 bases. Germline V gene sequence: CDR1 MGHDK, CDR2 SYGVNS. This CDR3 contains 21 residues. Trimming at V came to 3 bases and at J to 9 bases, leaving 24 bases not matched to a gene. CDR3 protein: CASSEGFFGDRAVWEISPLHF. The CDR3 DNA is TGTGCCAGCAGTGAGGGGTTTTTCGGGGACAGGGCAGTTTGGGAGATTTCACCCCTCCACTTT.

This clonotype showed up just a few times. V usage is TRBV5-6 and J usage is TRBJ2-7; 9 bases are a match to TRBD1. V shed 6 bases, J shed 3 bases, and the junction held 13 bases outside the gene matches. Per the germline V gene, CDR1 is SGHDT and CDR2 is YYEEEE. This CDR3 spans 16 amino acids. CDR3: CASTPGGPGQGYEQYF. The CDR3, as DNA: TGTGCCAGCACCCCAGGTGGGCCGGGACAGGGCTACGAGCAGTACTTC.

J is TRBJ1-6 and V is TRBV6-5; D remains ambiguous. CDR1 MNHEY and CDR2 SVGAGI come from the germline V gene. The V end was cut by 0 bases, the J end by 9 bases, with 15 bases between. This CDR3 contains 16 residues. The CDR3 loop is CASSYSPARTVSPLHF. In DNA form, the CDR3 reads TGTGCCAGCAGTTACTCGCCCGCGAGAACCGTTTCACCCCTCCACTTT.

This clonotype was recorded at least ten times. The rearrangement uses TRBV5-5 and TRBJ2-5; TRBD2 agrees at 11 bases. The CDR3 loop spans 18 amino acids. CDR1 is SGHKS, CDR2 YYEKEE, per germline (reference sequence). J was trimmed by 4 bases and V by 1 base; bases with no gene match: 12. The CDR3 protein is CASSLLLAGGPVGETQYF. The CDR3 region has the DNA TGTGCCAGCAGCTTGCTCCTAGCGGGGGGCCCCGTGGGAGAGACCCAGTACTTC.

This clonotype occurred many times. This CDR3 is CASSVKGITDTQYF. CDR3 sequence (DNA): TGTGCCAGCAGTGTTAAGGGGATCACAGATACGCAGTATTTT. This rearrangement joins TRBV2 to TRBJ2-3, with a weak D call TRBD1 (5 bases). The V gene lost 4 bases and the J gene lost 2 bases, with 10 bases spanning the gap. There are 14 residues in the CDR3. Germline CDR1 and CDR2: SNHLY and FYNNEI.

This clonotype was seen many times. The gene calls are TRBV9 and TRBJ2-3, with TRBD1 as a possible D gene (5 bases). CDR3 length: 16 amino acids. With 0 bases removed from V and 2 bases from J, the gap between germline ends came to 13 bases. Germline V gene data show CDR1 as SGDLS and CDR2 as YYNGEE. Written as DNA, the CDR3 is TGTGCCAGCAGCGTAGGGGGCTTGGCGGACACAGATACGCAGTATTTT. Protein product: CASSVGGLADTDTQYF.

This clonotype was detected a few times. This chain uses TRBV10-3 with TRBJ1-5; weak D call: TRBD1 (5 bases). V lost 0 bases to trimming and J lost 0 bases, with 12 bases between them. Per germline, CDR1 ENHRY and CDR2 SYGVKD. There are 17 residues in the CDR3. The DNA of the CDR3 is TGTGCCATCAGTGAGTCCCAGGGAACGTATAGCAATCAGCCCCAGCATTTT. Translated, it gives CAISESQGTYSNQPQHF.

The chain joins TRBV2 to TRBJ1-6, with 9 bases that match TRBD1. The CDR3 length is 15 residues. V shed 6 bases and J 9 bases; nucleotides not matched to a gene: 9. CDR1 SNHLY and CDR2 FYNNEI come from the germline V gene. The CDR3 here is CASRDSGTGLSPLHF. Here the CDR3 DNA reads TGTGCCAGCAGAGACTCCGGGACAGGGCTTTCACCCCTCCACTTT.